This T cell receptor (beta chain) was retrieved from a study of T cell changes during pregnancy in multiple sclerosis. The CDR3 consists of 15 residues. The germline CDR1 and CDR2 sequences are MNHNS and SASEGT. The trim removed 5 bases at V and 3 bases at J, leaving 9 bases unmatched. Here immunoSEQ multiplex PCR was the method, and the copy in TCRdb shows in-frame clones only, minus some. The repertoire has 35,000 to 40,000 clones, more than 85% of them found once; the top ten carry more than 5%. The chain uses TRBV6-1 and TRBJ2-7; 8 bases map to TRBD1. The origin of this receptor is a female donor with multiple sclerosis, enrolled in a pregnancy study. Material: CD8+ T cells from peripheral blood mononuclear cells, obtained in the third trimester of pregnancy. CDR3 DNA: TGTGCCAGCAGTCCCCGGGACAGGTCGGACTACGAGCAGTACTTC. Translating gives CASSPRDRSDYEQYF.